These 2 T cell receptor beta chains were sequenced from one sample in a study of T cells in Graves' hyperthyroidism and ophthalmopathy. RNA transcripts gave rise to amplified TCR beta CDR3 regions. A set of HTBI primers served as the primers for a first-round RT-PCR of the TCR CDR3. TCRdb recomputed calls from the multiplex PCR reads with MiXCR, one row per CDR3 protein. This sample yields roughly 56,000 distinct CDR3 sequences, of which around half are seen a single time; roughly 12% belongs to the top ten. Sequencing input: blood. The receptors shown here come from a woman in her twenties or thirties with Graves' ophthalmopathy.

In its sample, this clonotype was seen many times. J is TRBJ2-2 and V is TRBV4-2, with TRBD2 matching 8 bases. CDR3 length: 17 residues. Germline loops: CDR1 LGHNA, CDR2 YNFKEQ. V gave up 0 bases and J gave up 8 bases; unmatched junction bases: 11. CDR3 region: CASSQDFYGRVGGELFF. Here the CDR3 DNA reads TGTGCCAGCAGCCAAGATTTTTACGGGAGGGTAGGGGGGGAGCTGTTTTTT.

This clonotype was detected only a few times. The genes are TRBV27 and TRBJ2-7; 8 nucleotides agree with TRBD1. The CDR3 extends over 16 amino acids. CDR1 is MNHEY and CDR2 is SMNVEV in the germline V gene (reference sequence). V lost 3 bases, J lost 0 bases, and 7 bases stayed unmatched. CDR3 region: CASSFSGQAFSYEQYF. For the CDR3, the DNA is TGTGCCAGCAGTTTTTCGGGACAGGCATTCTCCTACGAGCAGTACTTC.